A selection of T cell receptor beta chains follows, all from one sample in a study of blood T cells in healthy people across ages. Each CDR3 protein is one row after TCRdb ran MiXCR on the 5' RACE reads. The sample holds about a million distinct CDR3 sequences, 35% to 40% seen once. The source material was blood. The receptors originated from a man aged 18 to 29 in good health. Both conserved end residues are part of each CDR3. D genes are given only for firm matches. A clone size is listed for some rows: how often the clone was seen (once, few, many), or a class if it is expanded.

-	TRBJ1-1	TRBV20-1	-	CSARMAGVGEAFF	TGCAGTGCTAGGATGGCGGGGGTAGGTGAAGCTTTCTTT
few	TRBJ1-2	TRBV7-2	-	CASSLDVGGAGYGYTF	TGTGCCAGCAGCTTAGATGTCGGGGGCGCCGGCTATGGCTACACCTTC
-	TRBJ2-1	TRBV5-1	-	CASTVTPGYNEQFF	TGCGCCAGCACCGTCACCCCTGGGTACAATGAGCAGTTCTTC
few	TRBJ2-3	TRBV11-2	-	CASSLESGVLYTQYF	TGTGCCAGCAGCTTAGAGTCAGGGGTACTATATACGCAGTATTTT
few	TRBJ2-5	TRBV10-3	-	CAISTMRLETQYF	TGTGCCATCAGCACCATGCGCTTGGAGACCCAGTACTTC
-	TRBJ1-1	TRBV20-1	TRBD1	CSARDRTGERVTEAFF	TGCAGTGCTAGAGATCGGACAGGTGAGAGGGTCACTGAAGCTTTCTTT
few	TRBJ1-2	TRBV5-6	-	CASSFPLGNYGYTF	TGTGCCAGCAGCTTCCCGCTGGGAAACTACGGCTACACCTTC
few	TRBJ2-5	TRBV4-1	TRBD2	CASSQDAPTSGGYNEQYF	TGCGCCAGCAGCCAAGATGCTCCGACTAGCGGGGGGTACAATGAGCAGTACTTC
-	TRBJ1-6	TRBV7-9	-	CGTGDINSPLHF	TGTGGCACGGGGGACATAAATTCACCCCTCCACTTT
-	TRBJ1-6	TRBV27	-	CASSLKALVNSPLHF	TGTGCCAGCAGTTTGAAGGCGCTTGTAAATTCACCCCTCCACTTT
few	TRBJ1-2	TRBV14	-	CASSQDNGGYGYTF	TGTGCCAGCAGCCAAGATAATGGGGGCTATGGCTACACCTTC
few	TRBJ2-7	TRBV30	-	CAWSVGGIYEQYF	TGTGCCTGGAGTGTAGGCGGGATTTACGAGCAGTACTTC
few	TRBJ1-2	TRBV25-1	-	CASSGIMANYGYTF	TGTGCCAGCAGTGGTATCATGGCTAACTATGGCTACACCTTC
-	TRBJ1-4	TRBV7-2	-	CASSLGTTRNEKLFF	TGTGCCAGCAGCTTAGGGACCACGAGGAATGAAAAACTGTTTTTT
few	TRBJ1-5	TRBV20-1	TRBD1	CSVNPDRDQPQHF	TGCAGTGTCAATCCAGACAGGGACCAGCCCCAGCATTTT
few	TRBJ2-1	TRBV29-1	-	CSVGQNLDNEQFF	TGCAGCGTCGGACAGAACTTGGACAATGAGCAGTTCTTC
-	TRBJ2-2	TRBV20-1	-	CSARDRGLNTGELFF	TGCAGTGCTAGAGATCGGGGACTGAACACCGGGGAGCTGTTTTTT
-	TRBJ1-2	TRBV18	-	CASSPIAGEPNYGYTF	TGTGCCAGCTCACCAATCGCAGGGGAACCTAACTATGGCTACACCTTC
-	TRBJ1-5	TRBV20-1	TRBD1	CSATPPGTGNQPQHF	TGCAGTGCTACACCCCCCGGGACAGGTAATCAGCCCCAGCATTTT
once	TRBJ1-2	TRBV6-6	-	CASSYSPGQSSNYGYTF	TGTGCCAGCAGTTACTCTCCCGGACAAAGTTCTAACTATGGCTACACCTTC
-	TRBJ2-3	TRBV12-3/TRBV12-4	TRBD2	CASSGTSGGPTDTQYF	TGTGCCAGCAGCGGGACTAGCGGAGGGCCCACAGATACGCAGTATTTT
-	TRBJ1-1	TRBV5-8	-	CASTQRGGYEAFF	TGTGCCAGCACCCAACGGGGAGGCTATGAAGCTTTCTTT
-	TRBJ1-1	TRBV3-1	-	CASSHAGPYTEAFF	TGTGCCAGCAGCCACGCGGGACCTTACACTGAAGCTTTCTTT
-	TRBJ1-1	TRBV25-1	TRBD1	CASSESRTGNTEAFF	TGTGCCAGCAGTGAGTCCCGGACAGGCAACACTGAAGCTTTCTTT
-	TRBJ2-7	TRBV12-3/TRBV12-4	-	CASSFGGEPYEQYF	TGTGCCAGCAGTTTCGGAGGGGAGCCCTACGAGCAGTACTTC
-	TRBJ2-5	TRBV4-3	-	CASSQGVDSGTQYF	TGCGCCAGCAGCCAGGGGGTCGACTCTGGGACCCAGTACTTC
-	TRBJ1-1	TRBV2	TRBD1	CASSVFQGGTEAFF	TGTGCCAGCAGTGTGTTTCAGGGGGGCACTGAAGCTTTCTTT
-	TRBJ2-2	TRBV20-1	TRBD2	CSARASGGNTGELFF	TGCAGTGCTAGGGCTAGCGGGGGGAACACCGGGGAGCTGTTTTTT
-	TRBJ2-3	TRBV19	-	CASRDLDTQYF	TGTGCCAGTAGAGATTTAGATACGCAGTATTTT
-	TRBJ2-6	TRBV28	-	CASIGGSSGANVLTF	TGTGCCAGCATCGGCGGCTCCTCTGGGGCCAACGTCCTGACTTTC
many	TRBJ2-1	TRBV6-6	TRBD2	CASSYQLAGDNEQFF	TGTGCCAGCAGTTACCAACTAGCGGGGGACAATGAGCAGTTCTTC
few	TRBJ1-5	TRBV4-3	-	CASSQDWPAYSNQPQHF	TGCGCCAGCAGCCAAGATTGGCCAGCTTATAGCAATCAGCCCCAGCATTTT
few	TRBJ2-2	TRBV25-1	-	CASSGAQWNTGELFF	TGTGCCAGCAGTGGGGCGCAATGGAACACCGGGGAGCTGTTTTTT
few	TRBJ2-2	TRBV7-2	-	CASSSAGESGELFF	TGTGCCAGCAGCTCCGCAGGGGAATCCGGGGAGCTGTTTTTT
-	TRBJ2-2	TRBV29-1	-	CSVKGTRTNTGELFF	TGCAGCGTTAAGGGCACCCGAACGAACACCGGGGAGCTGTTTTTT
few	TRBJ2-7	TRBV30	-	CAWSVKGSTYEQYF	TGTGCCTGGAGTGTGAAGGGGTCCACCTACGAGCAGTACTTC
-	TRBJ2-3	TRBV5-1	-	CASSRSTGGADSTDTQYF	TGCGCCAGCAGCCGGTCCACCGGGGGAGCGGATTCCACAGATACGCAGTATTTT
-	TRBJ1-4	TRBV5-5	-	CASNLDGGGTNEKLFF	TGTGCCAGCAACTTGGACGGGGGAGGAACTAATGAAAAACTGTTTTTT
few	TRBJ2-5	TRBV20-1	TRBD1	CSARDDRGRFIFETQYF	TGCAGTGCTAGAGACGACAGGGGGCGTTTTATTTTTGAGACCCAGTACTTC
-	TRBJ2-2	TRBV4-2	-	CASSQEPPSAGGELFF	TGTGCCAGCAGCCAAGAACCCCCTAGCGCCGGCGGGGAGCTGTTTTTT
few	TRBJ2-1	TRBV4-3	-	CASSQDEGGIYNEQFF	TGCGCCAGCAGCCAAGATGAGGGGGGGATTTACAATGAGCAGTTCTTC
few	TRBJ1-4	TRBV6-6	-	CASSYSHRDEKLFF	TGTGCCAGCAGTTACTCGCACAGGGACGAAAAACTGTTTTTT
-	TRBJ1-2	TRBV6-2/TRBV6-3	-	CASRQDGNYGYTF	TGTGCCAGCAGACAAGACGGGAACTATGGCTACACCTTC
few	TRBJ2-1	TRBV7-2	-	CASSSPWPGNEQFF	TGTGCCAGCAGCTCCCCTTGGCCTGGGAATGAGCAGTTCTTC
-	TRBJ2-1	TRBV20-1	TRBD2	CSASYGGAFDEQFF	TGCAGTGCTAGTTACGGGGGGGCCTTTGATGAGCAGTTCTTC
many	TRBJ1-5	TRBV25-1	TRBD1	CASSPTGFSNQPQHF	TGTGCCAGCAGCCCGACAGGGTTTAGCAATCAGCCCCAGCATTTT